The rows below give T cell receptor beta chains drawn from one sample of a study of blood T cell repertoires in COVID-19. Profiled with immunoSEQ multiplex PCR; TCRdb holds only in-frame clones, not every one. The sample comprises roughly 700,000 clones, approximately 90% of which are singletons, and roughly 0.25% rests with the top ten. Sequenced material: peripheral blood. The receptors shown here come from a woman between 18 and 29 years old with acute or convalescent COVID-19. Both conserved end residues are part of each CDR3. Fields, in order: D gene, V gene, J gene, clone size, CDR3 DNA, CDR3 protein. The D gene is left open where the match is weak. Expanded clones are given a class, and other clones once, few, many or no size at all.

d_call: .
v_call: TRBV18
j_call: TRBJ1-1
clone_size: .
cdr3_nt: TGTGCCAGCTCCCAGAAAGGTGCGCGGGACACTGAAGCTTTCTTT
cdr3_aa: CASSQKGARDTEAFF

d_call: .
v_call: TRBV12-5
j_call: TRBJ2-1
clone_size: .
cdr3_nt: TGTGCTAGTGGTTTGTGGACAAGCCAGCAGTTCTTC
cdr3_aa: CASGLWTSQQFF

d_call: .
v_call: TRBV5-1
j_call: TRBJ2-1
clone_size: once
cdr3_nt: TGCGCCAGCAGCTTGGACAGGGTGGCCTACAATGAGCAGTTCTTC
cdr3_aa: CASSLDRVAYNEQFF

d_call: .
v_call: TRBV18
j_call: TRBJ2-2
clone_size: .
cdr3_nt: TGTGCCAGCTCACCACAGGGCGGGCAAGTGAACACCGGGGAGCTGTTTTTT
cdr3_aa: CASSPQGGQVNTGELFF

d_call: .
v_call: TRBV18
j_call: TRBJ2-1
clone_size: once
cdr3_nt: TGTGCCAGCTCACCACCGCTGGCGGGGCGGGCGTCGGGGCAGTTCTTC
cdr3_aa: CASSPPLAGRASGQFF

d_call: TRBD1
v_call: TRBV10-3
j_call: TRBJ2-7
clone_size: .
cdr3_nt: TGTGCCATCAGTTTACAGGGGGCTCGGTACGAGCAGTACTTC
cdr3_aa: CAISLQGARYEQYF

d_call: TRBD1
v_call: TRBV19
j_call: TRBJ2-3
clone_size: .
cdr3_nt: TGTGCCAGTAGTATTGGGACAGGGAAGACAGATACGCAGTATTTT
cdr3_aa: CASSIGTGKTDTQYF

d_call: .
v_call: TRBV2
j_call: TRBJ2-5
clone_size: .
cdr3_nt: TGTGCCCCAGCGAATTTGGGACAAGTCCAAGAGACCCAGTACTTC
cdr3_aa: CAPANLGQVQETQYF

d_call: TRBD1
v_call: TRBV27
j_call: TRBJ1-5
clone_size: few
cdr3_nt: TGTGCCAGCAGCATAAGACAGGGAGATCAGCCCCAGCATTTT
cdr3_aa: CASSIRQGDQPQHF

d_call: .
v_call: TRBV5-8
j_call: TRBJ1-5
clone_size: .
cdr3_nt: TGTGCCAGCAGCTTGGCCAGGTTGGGCGTCGGTCAGCCCCAGCATTTT
cdr3_aa: CASSLARLGVGQPQHF

d_call: TRBD1
v_call: TRBV5-1
j_call: TRBJ1-2
clone_size: once
cdr3_nt: TGCGCCAGCAGCCCGCGGACAGGGGGCTACTATGGCTACACCTTC
cdr3_aa: CASSPRTGGYYGYTF

d_call: .
v_call: TRBV4-2
j_call: TRBJ1-5
clone_size: .
cdr3_nt: TGTGCCAGCAGCCAAGGCAGCGGATCTAGCAATCAGCCCCAGCATTTT
cdr3_aa: CASSQGSGSSNQPQHF

d_call: .
v_call: TRBV18
j_call: TRBJ1-1
clone_size: .
cdr3_nt: TGTGCCAGCTCACCGGGTTTGAGGGACACAATTGAAGCTTTCTTT
cdr3_aa: CASSPGLRDTIEAFF

d_call: TRBD1
v_call: TRBV6-4
j_call: TRBJ1-6
clone_size: .
cdr3_nt: TGTGCCAGCAGTGAACGACAGGGCAGCCATTCACCCCTCCACTTT
cdr3_aa: CASSERQGSHSPLHF

d_call: TRBD1
v_call: TRBV27
j_call: TRBJ2-2
clone_size: .
cdr3_nt: TGTGCCACGCGCCCGGACAGGGCCTTTGGGGGTATCCCAACCGGGGAGCTGTTTTTT
cdr3_aa: CATRPDRAFGGIPTGELFF

d_call: .
v_call: TRBV27
j_call: TRBJ1-1
clone_size: .
cdr3_nt: TGTGCCAGCAGTTTGGGGGGAGTTTGGACTGAAGCTTTCTTT
cdr3_aa: CASSLGGVWTEAFF

d_call: .
v_call: TRBV4-3
j_call: TRBJ1-2
clone_size: .
cdr3_nt: TGCGCCAGCATCGAGGAGGGGGGGCCGGGCTATGGCTACACCTTC
cdr3_aa: CASIEEGGPGYGYTF

d_call: .
v_call: TRBV6-5
j_call: TRBJ2-5
clone_size: .
cdr3_nt: TGTGCCAGCAGTTACGGGGGCAAGGGGACCCAGTACTTC
cdr3_aa: CASSYGGKGTQYF

d_call: .
v_call: TRBV19
j_call: TRBJ2-5
clone_size: .
cdr3_nt: TGTGCCAGTACCGATGGAGGGGGCATAGGGGAGACCCAGTACTTC
cdr3_aa: CASTDGGGIGETQYF

d_call: TRBD1
v_call: TRBV29-1
j_call: TRBJ2-1
clone_size: .
cdr3_nt: TGCAGCGTTGAAGGGACAGGGACATACAATGAGCAGTTCTTC
cdr3_aa: CSVEGTGTYNEQFF

d_call: .
v_call: TRBV7-9
j_call: TRBJ2-7
clone_size: .
cdr3_nt: TGTGCCAGCAGCACTCCGGACAGCCCAGAGCAGTACTTC
cdr3_aa: CASSTPDSPEQYF

d_call: .
v_call: TRBV4-3
j_call: TRBJ1-2
clone_size: .
cdr3_nt: TGCGCCAGCAGCCAAGATCTGGCGGGCTTGGGGGGCTACACCTTC
cdr3_aa: CASSQDLAGLGGYTF

d_call: TRBD1
v_call: TRBV3-1/TRBV3-2
j_call: TRBJ1-4
clone_size: .
cdr3_nt: TGTGCCAGCAGCCAATACAGGGGACCTAATGAAAAACTGTTTTTT
cdr3_aa: CASSQYRGPNEKLFF

d_call: .
v_call: TRBV13
j_call: TRBJ2-3
clone_size: .
cdr3_nt: TGTGCCAGCAGCTCGCGTGACCAGAGGGCGGGGTGGGATACAGATACGCAGTATTTT
cdr3_aa: CASSSRDQRAGWDTDTQYF

d_call: .
v_call: TRBV11-2
j_call: TRBJ1-1
clone_size: once
cdr3_nt: TGTGCCAGCAGCTCACCCCTTTATCGTGGGAGGAACACTGAAGCTTTCTTT
cdr3_aa: CASSSPLYRGRNTEAFF

d_call: .
v_call: TRBV18
j_call: TRBJ1-2
clone_size: .
cdr3_nt: TGTGCCAGCTCACCACCGAGGTCTGGCACTGCTAACTATGGCTACACCTTC
cdr3_aa: CASSPPRSGTANYGYTF

d_call: TRBD1
v_call: TRBV7-9
j_call: TRBJ2-7
clone_size: .
cdr3_nt: TGTGCCAGCAGCGCCAAGACAGGGGGAAGCTACGAGCAGTACTTC
cdr3_aa: CASSAKTGGSYEQYF